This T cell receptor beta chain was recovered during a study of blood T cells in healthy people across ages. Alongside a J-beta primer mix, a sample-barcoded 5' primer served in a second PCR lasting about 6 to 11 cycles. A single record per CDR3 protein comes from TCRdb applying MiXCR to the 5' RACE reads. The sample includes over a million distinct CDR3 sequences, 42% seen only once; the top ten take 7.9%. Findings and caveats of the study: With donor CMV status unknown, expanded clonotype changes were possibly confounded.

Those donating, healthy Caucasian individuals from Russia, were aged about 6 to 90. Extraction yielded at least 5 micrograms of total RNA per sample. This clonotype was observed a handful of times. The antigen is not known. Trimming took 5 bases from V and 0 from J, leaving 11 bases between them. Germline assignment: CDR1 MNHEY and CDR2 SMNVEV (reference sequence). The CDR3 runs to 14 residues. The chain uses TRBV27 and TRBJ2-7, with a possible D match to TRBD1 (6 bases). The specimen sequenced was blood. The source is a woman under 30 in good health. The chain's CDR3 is CASSAYRASYEQYF. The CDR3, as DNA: TGTGCCAGCAGTGCTTACAGGGCCTCCTACGAGCAGTACTTC.